A single sample is the source of the 25 T cell receptor beta chains below, sequenced in a study of T cell repertoires in cytomegalovirus infection. MiXCR, run by TCRdb on the reads, gives a single entry per CDR3 protein. The sample lists roughly 730,000 distinct CDR3 sequences, about 33% occurring once. These receptors' targets are unknown. Sequenced material: cultured PBMCs, taken from culture after CMV antigen stimulation. These receptor sequences come from a human donor in good health (CMV status not recorded). Some clones in this sample may be carry-over from other donors' samples.

This clonotype has just a few counts. The CDR3 loop reads CASTLGLTGEETQYF. As DNA, the CDR3 is TGTGCCAGCACACTGGGCCTGACAGGAGAAGAGACCCAGTACTTC. The chain links TRBV12-3 or TRBV12-4 to TRBJ2-5; weak D call: TRBD1 (6 bases). The V gene lost 7 bases and the J gene lost 3 bases, with 18 bases spanning the gap. The CDR3 is made up of 15 amino acids.

Many counts were recorded for this clonotype. CDR3 loop: CASSPPRGPSSPLHF. The CDR3, as DNA: TGTGCCAGCAGCCCCCCGAGGGGTCCGTCTTCACCCCTCCACTTT. This chain connects TRBV7-2 to TRBJ1-6; TRBD1 might be the D (5 bases). The CDR3 has 15 amino acids. Trimming stripped 5 bases from V and 9 bases from J, with 17 bases between. CDR1 and CDR2 from the germline V gene are SGHTA and FQGNSA.

The sample holds many counts of this clonotype. The V and J genes are TRBV7-2 and TRBJ2-7; a possible D gene is TRBD1 (6 bases). The CDR3 loop spans 12 amino acids. Germline lookup yields CDR1 SGHTA and CDR2 FQGNSA. Trimming left V 5 bases short and J 5 bases short, with 10 bases between. CDR3 residues: CASSPNRDEQYF. The DNA for the CDR3 is TGTGCCAGCAGCCCAAACAGGGACGAGCAGTACTTC.

V is TRBV2 and J is TRBJ2-3; 15 bases match TRBD2. In germline, CDR1 is SNHLY, CDR2 FYNNEI. The CDR3 covers 16 residues. With V trimmed by 6 bases and J by 7 bases, 8 bases remained unmatched. CDR3 protein: CASRPGLAGGSNTQYF. The CDR3, as DNA: TGTGCCAGCAGACCGGGACTAGCGGGGGGTTCAAATACGCAGTATTTT.

This clonotype turned up a few times. The chain joins TRBV19 to TRBJ1-1; D remains unclear. V lost 2 bases, J lost 7 bases, and 14 bases lay in between. The CDR3 spans 14 residues. The germline V gene encodes CDR1 LNHDA and CDR2 SQIVND (reference sequence). CDR3: CASSIRLRAHEAFF. The CDR3 coding sequence is TGTGCCAGTAGTATAAGGCTTCGGGCCCATGAAGCTTTCTTT.

The rearrangement uses TRBV2 and TRBJ2-1; 9 nucleotides line up with TRBD1. Per germline, CDR1 SNHLY and CDR2 FYNNEI. This CDR3 is built from 15 residues. J gave up 9 bases and V 8 bases, and 14 bases lay outside the gene matches. The CDR3 region has the DNA TGTGCCAGCTTCGGGGGGACAGGGCGATTCGGTGAGCAGTTCTTC. As protein: CASFGGTGRFGEQFF.

This clonotype was seen only a few times. The genes are TRBV4-3 and TRBJ2-6; D not certain. The germline gives CDR1 LGHNA, CDR2 YSLEER. V was pared by 3 bases and J by 0 bases, with 6 bases between. The CDR3 length is 15 residues. The CDR3 sequence: CASSQSTSGANVLTF. DNA of the CDR3: TGCGCCAGCAGCCAGTCCACCTCTGGGGCCAACGTCCTGACTTTC.

The chain joins TRBV15 to TRBJ1-1; a possible D gene is TRBD1 (6 bases). The CDR3 covers 15 residues. In germline, CDR1 is LNHNV, CDR2 YYDKDF (reference sequence). The V and J ends lost 1 base and 5 bases respectively, with 14 bases between them. Here the CDR3 reads CATSRGSGARTEAFF. In DNA form, the CDR3 reads TGTGCCACCAGCAGAGGTTCGGGGGCGAGGACTGAAGCTTTCTTT.

This clonotype showed up just a few times. The V gene is TRBV19, the J gene TRBJ2-1; possibly TRBD1 for D (6 bases). V was trimmed by 4 bases and J by 5 bases, leaving 12 bases between them. The CDR3 runs 14 residues. Per the germline V gene, CDR1 is LNHDA and CDR2 is SQIVND (reference sequence). The CDR3 DNA reads TGTGCCAGTAGTAGACAGGCGGAAAACAATGAGCAGTTCTTC. Its protein is CASSRQAENNEQFF.

Here the CDR3 DNA reads TGTGCCAGCGGTCGGGGAGGGCCGAACACTGAAGCTTTCTTT. Amino acid sequence: CASGRGGPNTEAFF. J is TRBJ1-1 and V is TRBV7-6; D gene ambiguous. Germline V CDR1 and CDR2: SGHVS, FNYEAQ. V was cut by 8 bases and J by 1 base, with 14 bases left in between. The length of the CDR3 is 14 residues.

The J gene is TRBJ2-1, the V gene TRBV12-3 or TRBV12-4; perhaps TRBD2 as D (5 bases). This CDR3 is built from 14 residues. Between the trimmed V and J ends, which lost 3 bases and 10 bases, there was a span of 16 bases. CDR3 bases: TGTGCCAGCAGTTTCCAACCCTGGGGAGCCGAGCAGTTCTTC. As protein: CASSFQPWGAEQFF.

CDR3 region: CASKKTLNNEQFF. The CDR3 coding sequence is TGTGCCAGCAAAAAGACCCTAAACAATGAGCAGTTCTTC. V gene TRBV6-5 combines with J gene TRBJ2-1; D gene unclear. V was trimmed by 7 bases and J by 5 bases, leaving 12 bases between them. The CDR3 is made up of 13 amino acids. Germline V gene sequence: CDR1 MNHEY, CDR2 SVGAGI.

This chain connects TRBV6-2 or TRBV6-3 to TRBJ2-2; the D is unclear. This CDR3 has 15 residues. Germline values: CDR1 MNHEY, CDR2 SVGEGT. V lost 2 bases and J 1 base, leaving 8 bases between the germline ends. The DNA of the CDR3 is TGTGCCAGCAGTTACACGGCAATGAACACCGGGGAGCTGTTTTTT. The encoded protein is CASSYTAMNTGELFF.

The V gene is TRBV7-8, the J gene TRBJ2-7; 7 positions match TRBD1. Germline V gene lookup returns CDR1 SGHVS and CDR2 FQNEAQ. This CDR3 has 15 residues. Trimming took 2 bases from V and 1 from J; bases not matched to a gene: 5. The CDR3 sequence: CASSLTGTASYEQYF. The DNA of the CDR3 is TGTGCCAGCAGCTTAACAGGGACAGCATCCTACGAGCAGTACTTC.

V is TRBV12-3 or TRBV12-4 and J is TRBJ1-2; D unclear. The CDR3 length is 12 residues. V was clipped by 5 bases and J by 7 bases, with 11 bases between them. The CDR3 region is CASSLVPGGYTF. In nucleotides, the CDR3 is TGTGCCAGCAGTCTCGTACCCGGTGGCTACACCTTC.

The V call is TRBV4-3, the J call TRBJ1-4; 8 nucleotides agree with TRBD1. The junction had 6 bases not matched to a gene; V was cut back by 2 bases and J by 7 bases. The CDR3 is 15 residues long. Per germline, CDR1 LGHNA and CDR2 YSLEER. The CDR3 is CASSQRHRGSEKLFF. CDR3 DNA sequence: TGCGCCAGCAGCCAAAGACACAGGGGGAGTGAAAAACTGTTTTTT.

This clonotype was seen a few times. The rearrangement joins TRBV7-9 to TRBJ1-4; the D gene is possibly TRBD1 (6 bases). Germline V CDR1 and CDR2: SEHNR, FQNEAQ (reference sequence). The V end lost 3 bases, the J end lost 9 bases, and 20 bases lay between the germline ends. The CDR3 sequence is 16 residues long. CDR3 amino acids: CASSLTKQGGFKKLFF. The CDR3 nucleotides read TGTGCCAGCAGCTTGACCAAACAGGGCGGGTTCAAAAAACTGTTTTTT.

V and J are TRBV28 and TRBJ1-4; D not resolved. The CDR3 is 11 residues long. Trimming took off 6 bases at V and 12 bases at J, with 11 bases between the two ends. The germline V gene encodes CDR1 MDHEN and CDR2 SYDVKM. Here the CDR3 DNA reads TGTGCCAGCAGGTACTTCGGACAACTGTTTTTT. This sequence encodes CASRYFGQLFF.

There are many counts of this clonotype. The V and J genes are TRBV6-5 and TRBJ1-1; a possible D gene is TRBD1 (6 bases). Germline V gene lookup returns CDR1 MNHEY and CDR2 SVGAGI. V shed 7 bases and J shed 1 base, with 13 bases lying between them. This CDR3 has 14 amino acids. In nucleotides, the CDR3 is TGTGCCAGCAAAACCAGGGGATCGAACACTGAAGCTTTCTTT. This codes for CASKTRGSNTEAFF.

This clonotype was seen more than once but under ten times. The chain recombines TRBV5-6 with TRBJ2-3; a possible D gene is TRBD1 (5 bases). Germline V gene data show CDR1 as SGHDT and CDR2 as YYEEEE. The V and J ends lost 0 bases and 0 bases respectively, with 14 bases between them. The CDR3 runs to 17 residues. In nucleotides, the CDR3 is TGTGCCAGCAGCTTGGTCAAGAGGACACCCAGCACAGATACGCAGTATTTT. It is translated as CASSLVKRTPSTDTQYF.

V usage is TRBV7-2 and J usage is TRBJ2-1, with 8 bases fitting TRBD1. Germline lookup yields CDR1 SGHTA and CDR2 FQGNSA. The CDR3 is 16 amino acids. Trimming took 5 bases from V and 8 from J; bases not matched to a gene: 14. The CDR3 nucleotides are TGTGCCAGCAGCCTCCTGCCGGGACAGGTTTTCTATGAGCAGTTCTTC. Protein sequence: CASSLLPGQVFYEQFF.

The chain is built from TRBV7-2 and TRBJ2-7; D possibly uses TRBD1 or TRBD2 (7 bases each). Trimming took 1 base from V and 2 from J, leaving 12 bases between them. CDR3 length: 15 amino acids. The germline CDR1 and CDR2 sequences are SGHTA and FQGNSA. The CDR3 loop reads CASSLGQGGTYEQYF. In DNA, the CDR3 is TGTGCCAGCAGCTTAGGACAGGGAGGGACCTACGAGCAGTACTTC.

This clonotype was seen repeatedly, ten times or more. The rearrangement uses TRBV12-3 or TRBV12-4 and TRBJ2-5; a weak D match, TRBD2 (6 bases). With 5 bases removed from V and 3 bases from J, the gap between germline ends came to 25 bases. The CDR3 is 18 residues long. This CDR3 is CASSETPPGSGSKETQYF. CDR3 coding DNA: TGTGCCAGCAGTGAAACCCCTCCGGGAAGCGGGTCGAAAGAGACCCAGTACTTC.

The chain carries TRBV7-6 and TRBJ2-1; 7 nucleotides agree with TRBD1. The CDR3 is 15 residues long. V shed 5 bases, J shed 4 bases, and the junction held 8 bases outside the gene matches. Germline values: CDR1 SGHVS, CDR2 FNYEAQ. CDR3 DNA: TGTGCCAGCAGCGCCACCGGGACAGCGTACAATGAGCAGTTCTTC. It is translated as CASSATGTAYNEQFF.

The chain combines TRBV2 with TRBJ2-1; TRBD2 matches at 9 bases. The germline V gene encodes CDR1 SNHLY and CDR2 FYNNEI. V lost 6 bases to trimming and J lost 15 bases; unmatched junction nucleotides: 9. CDR3 length: 12 amino acids. The CDR3 sequence: CASRIASGALFF. DNA for the CDR3: TGTGCCAGCAGAATAGCTAGCGGGGCTCTGTTCTTC.